These T cell receptor beta chains were read from a single sample in a study of identical twins. TCRdb processed the 5' RACE reads anew with MiXCR; each CDR3 protein has one entry. The table includes some 1,700,000 distinct CDR3 sequences, 32% detected once. The sequencing sample was made of cord blood. The receptors come from a newborn girl in good health. CDR3s include the opening cysteine and the closing phenylalanine or tryptophan. D genes are given only for firm matches. Not all rows give a size; the values are once, few, many and, for expanded clones, a class.

CDR3 DNA	CDR3 protein	D gene	V gene	J gene	clone size
TGTGCCAGCAGTTACTTCCGGGGGCCCAATTCACCCCTCCACTTT	CASSYFRGPNSPLHF	-	TRBV6-5	TRBJ1-6	few
TGTGCCAGCAGCTTAGCCCCCAGGGGGCTAGCGGAGACCCAGTTCTTC	CASSLAPRGLAETQFF	-	TRBV7-2	TRBJ2-1	once
TGTGCCAGCAGCTTATGCGGATGCTATGGCTACACCTTC	CASSLCGCYGYTF	-	TRBV11-3	TRBJ1-2	-
TGTGCCAGCAGTACCCCCGGTGGGCTAGCGCTTTCCATGACCAAAAACATTCAGTACTTC	CASSTPGGLALSMTKNIQYF	-	TRBV6-1	TRBJ2-4	-
TGTGCCACCAGCAGAGATGAATATTTGGGGAACACTGAAGCTTTCTTT	CATSRDEYLGNTEAFF	-	TRBV15	TRBJ1-1	-
TGCGCCAGCAGGGGTGGACAATATCAGCCCCAGCATTTT	CASRGGQYQPQHF	-	TRBV10-2	TRBJ1-5	-
TGTGCCAGCAGTCCCCGACTAGTGACTAGCACAGATACGCAGTATTTT	CASSPRLVTSTDTQYF	-	TRBV12-3/TRBV12-4	TRBJ2-3	few
TGTGCCACGGGGGGGCCGTCGACCGGGGAGCTGTTTTTT	CATGGPSTGELFF	-	TRBV24-1	TRBJ2-2	-
TGTGCCAGCAGCGTAGGCCTTAGCACAGATACGCAGTATTTT	CASSVGLSTDTQYF	-	TRBV9	TRBJ2-3	many
TGTGCCTGCAGTTTACCGGGAGGGAATGAAAAACTGTTTTTT	CACSLPGGNEKLFF	-	TRBV28	TRBJ1-4	-
TGTGCCATAGGGACTAGCGGGGGGTCCTACAATGAGCAGTTCTTC	CAIGTSGGSYNEQFF	TRBD2	TRBV10-3	TRBJ2-1	few
TGTGCCAGCAGGGTGTGGCGAGCTGGCACAGATACGCAGTATTTT	CASRVWRAGTDTQYF	-	TRBV13	TRBJ2-3	-
TGTGCCAGCAGTTTAAGGGGACTAGCGTCAGCCAAAAACATTCAGTACTTC	CASSLRGLASAKNIQYF	TRBD2	TRBV28	TRBJ2-4	-
TGCGCCAGCAGCTTGACCGGACAACCTGGGGGCTCACCCCTCCACTTT	CASSLTGQPGGSPLHF	-	TRBV5-1	TRBJ1-6	-
TGCGCCAGCAGCTTTTCAGGTGTTCGGAACACTGAAGCTTTCTTT	CASSFSGVRNTEAFF	-	TRBV5-1	TRBJ1-1	-
TGTGCCAGTAGTATAGATCCGGGAACCTACGAGCAGTACTTC	CASSIDPGTYEQYF	-	TRBV19	TRBJ2-7	-
TGTGCCAGCAGCCCTAAGCAGGGGGGCTATGGCTACACCTTC	CASSPKQGGYGYTF	TRBD1	TRBV6-5	TRBJ1-2	few
TGTGCCAGCAGCCAAGATCCGGGGACAGGGACGGTTGAAGCTTTCTTT	CASSQDPGTGTVEAFF	TRBD1	TRBV4-2	TRBJ1-1	many
TGTGCCAGCAGCTTCTTTGTGGCCTCCTACGAGCAGTACTTC	CASSFFVASYEQYF	-	TRBV7-2	TRBJ2-7	few
TGTGCCACCAGTGACTCTGGTCTCGGCGGGAACACCGGGGAGCTGTTTTTT	CATSDSGLGGNTGELFF	-	TRBV24-1	TRBJ2-2	-
TGTGCCAGCAGCCCCGTTAGACGGCCGGGACAGCTGAGCTCCTATAATTCACCCCTCCACTTT	CASSPVRRPGQLSSYNSPLHF	TRBD1	TRBV11-1	TRBJ1-6	-
TGTGCCGCCACGGGAGACAGCCCCTACGAGCAGTACTTC	CAATGDSPYEQYF	-	TRBV6-1	TRBJ2-7	few
TGTGCCAGCAGTCCCGCGCGGGACAGAAAGTATGGCTACACCTTC	CASSPARDRKYGYTF	TRBD1	TRBV27	TRBJ1-2	few
TGTGCCACCAGTGGCTCCGGGACTAGCGGGGACAATGAGCAGTTCTTC	CATSGSGTSGDNEQFF	TRBD2	TRBV24-1	TRBJ2-1	few
TGTGCCATCGGTGCAACTAGTGCTGAGCAGTACTTC	CAIGATSAEQYF	-	TRBV10-3	TRBJ2-7	-
TGTGCCAGCAGCGCCGGGACAGGGAGGGGAAAACTGTTTTTT	CASSAGTGRGKLFF	TRBD1	TRBV9	TRBJ1-4	few
TGTGCCACCAGTGAGCAACAGGGTAGGTCCTACAATGAGCAGTTCTTC	CATSEQQGRSYNEQFF	-	TRBV24-1	TRBJ2-1	few
TGCAGTGCCCCGCTACGGGTGTCTATCCTCAATGAGCAGTTCTTC	CSAPLRVSILNEQFF	-	TRBV20-1	TRBJ2-1	-
TGTGCCAGCCTCCCTAGACTAGGGACAGGGACTTACAATGAGCAGTACTTC	CASLPRLGTGTYNEQYF	TRBD1	TRBV28	TRBJ2-7	few
TGCAGTGCTAGGGGTTCTAACTATGGCTACACCTTC	CSARGSNYGYTF	-	TRBV20-1	TRBJ1-2	many
TGTGCCAGCAGGGGCCCAGGCAGCTCCTACGAGCAGTACTTC	CASRGPGSSYEQYF	-	TRBV6-5	TRBJ2-7	-
TGCAGCGCTTTAAGCGGGGGGAACAGCCGAACAGATACGCAGTATTTT	CSALSGGNSRTDTQYF	TRBD2	TRBV29-1	TRBJ2-3	many
TGTGCCAGCAGTGAAGCGCATCAGGGGGCCTACGAGCAGTACTTC	CASSEAHQGAYEQYF	TRBD1	TRBV6-1	TRBJ2-7	-
TGCAGTGCTAGACAGGGTAGCGGGGGGGCGAACATTCAGTACTTC	CSARQGSGGANIQYF	TRBD2	TRBV20-1	TRBJ2-4	few
TGTGCCAGCAGGCCGGGACTTCTGTTCTACGAGCAGTACTTC	CASRPGLLFYEQYF	-	TRBV6-2/TRBV6-3	TRBJ2-7	-
TGCAGTGCTAGAGAGGGAGGAGGGCAGCCCCAGCATTTT	CSAREGGGQPQHF	-	TRBV20-1	TRBJ1-5	many
TGCAGTGCCATAGGACAGGGGAGGATTGACAATCAGCCCCAGTACTTC	CSAIGQGRIDNQPQYF	TRBD1	TRBV20-1	TRBJ2-5	-
TGCAGTGCACCGGCTAGCGGGGTTTCCTACGAGCAGTACTTC	CSAPASGVSYEQYF	TRBD2	TRBV20-1	TRBJ2-7	many
TGTGCCAGCAGCCAAGATCAACTCGGGGGTACGCAGTATTTT	CASSQDQLGGTQYF	-	TRBV4-2	TRBJ2-3	few